Shown below are 6 T cell receptor beta chains from a single sample sequenced in a study of CD8 T cells in Susac syndrome. RNA was extracted with the RNeasy kit, and a quantity of about 0.45 to 1 ug was reverse transcribed using random hexamers. TCRdb itself ran the immunoSEQ multiplex PCR reads through MiXCR, one entry per CDR3 protein. Of about 210,000 distinct CDR3 sequences listed, about 95% are singletons. Material: CD4+ T cells from PBMCs. These receptors all stem from a human donor with Susac syndrome.

The CDR3 DNA reads as TGTGCCAGCAAAGACGGGGTGGGGGAAAAACTGTTTTTT. It translates to CASKDGVGEKLFF. The gene calls are TRBV2 and TRBJ1-4; D unresolved. V shed 7 bases and J shed 8 bases, with 14 bases lying between them. The CDR3 extends over 13 amino acids. Germline V gene lookup returns CDR1 SNHLY and CDR2 FYNNEI.

The chain uses TRBV14 and TRBJ2-3; D gene ambiguous. CDR3 length equals 15 residues. With 4 bases removed from V and 0 bases from J, the gap between germline ends came to 11 bases. The V gene's germline CDR1 is SGHDN and CDR2 FVKESK. This chain's CDR3 is CASSPQPSSTDTQYF. Written as DNA, the CDR3 is TGTGCCAGCAGCCCCCAACCTTCTAGCACAGATACGCAGTATTTT.

This CDR3 is CASSGRGLGEAFF. Here the CDR3 DNA reads TGTGCCAGCAGCGGCAGGGGGCTTGGTGAAGCTTTCTTT. V is TRBV28 and J is TRBJ1-1; 8 bases align to TRBD1. With V trimmed by 6 bases and J by 7 bases, 7 bases remained unmatched. CDR1 MDHEN and CDR2 SYDVKM come from the germline V gene. CDR3 length: 13 amino acids.

This chain links TRBV2 with TRBJ2-7, with TRBD2 as a possible D gene (5 bases). Germline V gene data show CDR1 as SNHLY and CDR2 as FYNNEI. V lost 10 bases and J 0 bases, leaving 13 bases between the germline ends. There are 13 residues in the CDR3. The CDR3 DNA is TGTGCCACCACTCCTAGCCCCTCCTACGAGCAGTACTTC. Amino acids: CATTPSPSYEQYF.

This sequence joins TRBV4-1 and TRBJ1-2; D perhaps matches TRBD1 (5 bases). In germline, CDR1 is MGHRA, CDR2 YSYEKL. This CDR3 has 14 residues. V dropped 0 bases and J dropped 4 bases, with 9 bases sitting between them. In nucleotides, the CDR3 is TGCGCCAGCAGCCAAGATGTGCAGGGCTATGGCTACACCTTC. Translation gives CASSQDVQGYGYTF.

The rearrangement uses TRBV19 and TRBJ2-7; D possibly uses TRBD1 or TRBD2 (5 bases each). Germline loops: CDR1 LNHDA, CDR2 SQIVND (reference sequence). The CDR3 has 14 amino acids. Trimming removed 6 bases from V and 3 bases from J, with 15 bases in between. CDR3 coding DNA: TGTGCCAGTAGCTTTCGGGGACGGAGCTACGAGCAGTACTTC. Its translation: CASSFRGRSYEQYF. The entire variable domain, with the rest obtained from reference TRBV19 and TRBJ2-7, is as follows: DGGITQSPKYLFRKEGQNVTLSCEQNLNHDAMYWYRQDPGQGLRLIYYSQIVNDFQKGDIAEGYSVSREKKESFPLTVTSAQKNPTAFYLCASSFRGRSYEQYFGPGTRLTVT.